This T cell receptor (beta chain) was recovered during a study of shared clonotypes between healthy human individuals. Profiling relied on immunoSEQ multiplex PCR, and the TCRdb table lists in-frame clones only, not all of them. The profile shows millions of clones, approximately 94% of them singletons. V lost 1 base and J lost 7, with 13 bases in between. CDR3 size: 14 residues. The V gene's germline CDR1 is SEHNR and CDR2 FQNEAQ (reference sequence). CD8 cells classed as naive were CD45RO-negative and positively selected for CCR7, excluding terminally differentiated effector memory CD45RA+ cells. The V gene is TRBV7-9, the J gene TRBJ1-1, with no clear D. This TCR derives from a young man in good health. The specimen sequenced was naive CD8+ T cells sorted from blood. The CDR3, as DNA: TGTGCCAGCAGCTTAGAGGGCGGTAGCGGTGAAGCTTTCTTT. Translation gives CASSLEGGSGEAFF.